This T cell receptor beta chain is drawn from a study of T-cell memory formation after mild COVID-19. Study-wide results and caveats: Clones contracting day 15 to 85 were balanced CD4/CD8; later expanders leaned CD4+. What remained unconfirmed was the SARS-CoV-2 specificity of second-wave clones peaking on day 37.

This clonotype showed up many times. The antigen remains undetermined. TCRdb itself ran the 5' RACE reads through MiXCR, one entry per CDR3 protein. Among around 310,000 distinct CDR3 sequences listed, about 15% were seen once. The CDR3 is made up of 15 amino acids. CDR1 is SGHTA and CDR2 is FQGNSA in the germline V gene. V was shortened by 1 base and J by 3 bases, with 10 bases between the two germline ends. V is TRBV7-2 and J is TRBJ2-1, with D possibly being TRBD1 or TRBD2 (6 bases each). The sequenced sample consisted of PBMCs or a T cell subset sorted from them (not recorded which). This TCR came from a man aged 18 to 30 who had mild COVID-19 (a few samples of this study predate the infection). Cell type and time point are not known. The CDR3 region has the DNA TGTGCCAGCAGCTTAGTGGGGGGCTTCTACAATGAGCAGTTCTTC. The encoded protein is CASSLVGGFYNEQFF.